Shown below are 28 T cell receptor beta chains from a single sample sequenced in a study of T-cell reconstitution after alpha-beta-depleted transplantation in children. A library of TCRbeta sequences, prepared with unique molecular identifiers, was generated. TCRdb called the PCR reads again in MiXCR, with one record for every CDR3 protein. There are more than 150,000 distinct CDR3 sequences in the sample; approximately 7% occur only once, and around 3.1% lies in the top ten. Specimen: PBMCs from the stem cell graft donor, collected from the stem cell graft. The receptors were sampled from a human donor who donated a stem cell graft to a child with Wiskott-Aldrich syndrome.

Ten or more counts support this clonotype. The CDR3 spells CASSLVVNEQFF. DNA for the CDR3: TGTGCCAGCAGCTTAGTGGTCAATGAGCAGTTCTTC. The chain carries TRBV7-2 and TRBJ2-1; D not resolved. Trimming cost V 1 base and J 6 bases, with 4 bases left between them. The CDR3 consists of 12 residues. Germline V lookup: CDR1 SGHTA, CDR2 FQGNSA.

This clonotype was seen ten or more times. This rearrangement joins TRBV25-1 to TRBJ2-3; 8 bases fit TRBD2. Germline values: CDR1 MGHDK, CDR2 SYGVNS. The ends lost 2 bases at V and 8 bases at J; junction bases unmatched: 12. CDR3 length equals 16 residues. The CDR3 is CASSENIAGLRVTQYF. In DNA, the CDR3 is TGTGCCAGCAGTGAAAATATAGCGGGGCTTCGGGTTACGCAGTATTTT.

This clonotype was counted at least ten times. This chain joins TRBV7-2 and TRBJ2-2; TRBD2 is a possible D gene (6 bases). Germline CDR1 is SGHTA and CDR2 is FQGNSA. V lost 3 bases, J lost 4 bases, and 18 bases lay in between. The CDR3 extends over 17 amino acids. Here the CDR3 reads CASSFLPGLRITGELFF. The CDR3 region has the DNA TGTGCCAGCAGCTTTCTCCCCGGACTACGAATCACCGGGGAGCTGTTTTTT.

This clonotype was counted many times. J is TRBJ1-2 and V is TRBV20-1; D call uncertain. Per germline, CDR1 DFQATT and CDR2 SNEGSKA (reference sequence). CDR3 size: 13 residues. Trimming pared 6 bases from V and 2 bases from J, leaving 13 bases between. CDR3 sequence reads: CSAAIKGNYGYTF. The CDR3 DNA is TGCAGTGCCGCGATCAAGGGAAACTATGGCTACACCTTC.

The sample holds many counts of this clonotype. The V gene is TRBV5-1, the J gene TRBJ2-1; 7 bases are shared with TRBD1. J lost 6 bases, V lost 4 bases, and 7 bases had no gene match. The CDR3 runs 14 residues. Germline CDR1 SGHRS, CDR2 YFSETQ. CDR3 amino acids: CASSPWTGRNEQFF. In DNA, the CDR3 is TGCGCCAGCAGCCCGTGGACAGGACGCAATGAGCAGTTCTTC.

In this sample, this clonotype turned up many times. The chain couples TRBV6-1 to TRBJ2-3, with 9 bases aligning to TRBD2. CDR3 length: 14 amino acids. CDR1 is MNHNS and CDR2 is SASEGT in the germline V gene. V lost 9 bases to trimming and J lost 7 bases; unmatched junction nucleotides: 11. CDR3: CASSSVAGAYTQYF. CDR3 coding DNA: TGTGCCAGTAGCTCGGTAGCGGGGGCTTATACGCAGTATTTT.

At least ten counts were recorded for this clonotype. The rearrangement joins TRBV5-1 to TRBJ2-7; 11 bases are shared with TRBD2. Germline CDR1 is SGHRS and CDR2 is YFSETQ. The CDR3 totals 15 residues. V dropped 2 bases and J dropped 2; count of bases not matched to a gene: 3. CDR3 sequence reads: CASSFGLAGPYEQYF. The DNA of the CDR3 is TGCGCCAGCAGCTTCGGACTAGCGGGTCCCTACGAGCAGTACTTC.

This clonotype was detected many times. This rearrangement joins TRBV12-3 or TRBV12-4 to TRBJ1-6; no definite D call. The CDR3 runs to 14 residues. V was pared by 6 bases and J by 6 bases, with 12 bases between. The CDR3 spells CASRKERSNSPLHF. As DNA, the CDR3 is TGTGCCAGCAGGAAGGAGAGAAGTAATTCACCCCTCCACTTT.

At least ten counts were recorded for this clonotype. The rearrangement uses TRBV20-1 and TRBJ2-2; 8 bases fit TRBD1. This CDR3 contains 16 residues. Germline lookup yields CDR1 DFQATT and CDR2 SNEGSKA (reference sequence). Germline trimming cut 4 bases from V and 0 bases from J; bases unmatched to any gene: 7. The CDR3 region is CSAIPQGASNTGELFF. CDR3 nucleotides: TGCAGTGCTATTCCTCAGGGGGCGTCGAACACCGGGGAGCTGTTTTTT.

This clonotype was counted between two and nine times. The chain has TRBV18 and TRBJ1-4, with 7 bases identical to TRBD1. The V and J ends lost 5 bases and 5 bases, in that order; junction bases with no gene match: 11. This CDR3 region has 16 residues. From germline, CDR1 is KGHSH and CDR2 LQKENI. CDR3 in amino acids: CASSFGQATPNEKLFF. The DNA of the CDR3 is TGTGCCAGCTCATTCGGACAGGCCACCCCAAATGAAAAACTGTTTTTT. Looking up the rest from reference TRBV18 and TRBJ1-4 gives the full variable domain: NAGVMQNPRHLVRRRGQEARLRCSPMKGHSHVYWYRQLPEEGLKFMVYLQKENIIDESGMPKERFSAEFPKEGPSILRIQQVVRGDSAAYFCASSFGQATPNEKLFFGSGTQLSVL.

Ten or more counts support this clonotype. The rearrangement links TRBV20-1 to TRBJ2-3, with 12 bases aligning to TRBD2. Germline-derived CDR1 and CDR2 are DFQATT and SNEGSKA (reference sequence). The CDR3 runs to 16 residues. Losses at the gene ends were 4 bases for V and 6 bases for J; bases not matched to a gene: 11. The CDR3 region has the DNA TGCAGTGCTACCGGGACTAGCGGGTTGGGTCCGGATACGCAGTATTTT. Protein product: CSATGTSGLGPDTQYF.

This clonotype was seen repeatedly, ten times or more. V usage is TRBV20-1 and J usage is TRBJ2-7, with 7 positions matching TRBD2. This CDR3 comprises 13 residues. Trimming cost V 4 bases and J 1 base; bases outside gene matches: 4. Germline V gene sequence: CDR1 DFQATT, CDR2 SNEGSKA (reference sequence). CDR3 region: CSATTSASYEQYF. CDR3 coding DNA: TGCAGTGCTACTACTAGCGCTTCCTACGAGCAGTACTTC.

This clonotype came up many times. This sequence joins TRBV5-1 and TRBJ2-5; TRBD1 might be the D (6 bases). The CDR3 loop spans 13 amino acids. V was cut by 3 bases and J by 3 bases, with 9 bases left in between. From germline, CDR1 is SGHRS and CDR2 YFSETQ. CDR3: CASSSTGKETQYF. The CDR3 DNA reads TGCGCCAGCAGCTCAACAGGGAAAGAGACCCAGTACTTC.

This clonotype was found many times. The chain links TRBV4-3 to TRBJ1-4, with D perhaps matching TRBD1 (5 bases). The ends were cut back, 4 bases at V and 5 bases at J, with 17 bases in the middle. Germline CDR1 and CDR2: LGHNA and YSLEER. The CDR3 consists of 16 residues. CDR3 nucleotide sequence: TGCGCCAGCAGCCGGGACGGGTACAATCCGAATGAAAAACTGTTTTTT. This translates into CASSRDGYNPNEKLFF.

This clonotype was recorded many times. This chain joins TRBV7-7 and TRBJ2-1; D is ambiguous. This CDR3 is built from 15 residues. Germline lookup yields CDR1 SSHAT and CDR2 FNYEAQ (reference sequence). Trimming took 3 bases from V and 8 from J, leaving 17 bases between them. For the CDR3, the DNA is TGTGCCAGCAGCTTGGGAATTTTGGCGGTCGATGAGCAGTTCTTC. It specifies CASSLGILAVDEQFF.

A few counts support this clonotype. The chain has TRBV4-2 and TRBJ2-1; 7 bases map to TRBD2. The germline V gene has CDR1 LGHNA and CDR2 YNFKEQ. V shed 0 bases and J 2 bases; nucleotides not matched to a gene: 7. This CDR3 contains 17 residues. This CDR3 reads CASSQDLGRAPYNEQFF. CDR3 bases: TGTGCCAGCAGCCAAGATCTGGGGAGGGCCCCCTACAATGAGCAGTTCTTC.

This clonotype was counted ten times or more. One end of the junction does not line up with germline, which may come from a read error. The chain links TRBV7-2 to TRBJ2-7; 15 positions match TRBD2. The length of the CDR3 is 14 residues. Germline CDR1 and CDR2: SGHTA and FQGNSA. The CDR3 DNA sequence: TGTGCCAGCAGCTTTGGACTAGCGGGGGGGCCTTCGAACTTC. Amino acids: CASSFGLAGGPSNF. Full variable domain (rest looked up from reference TRBV7-2 and TRBJ2-7): GAGVSQSPSNKVTEKGKDVELRCDPISGHTALYWYRQSLGQGLEFLIYFQGNSAPDKSGLPSDRFSAERTGGSVSTLTIQRTQQEDSAVYLCASSFGLAGGPSNFGPGTRLTVT.

This clonotype was picked up many times. The chain combines TRBV29-1 with TRBJ2-7; D is unresolved. Trimming took 4 bases from V and 2 from J, leaving 9 bases between them. The CDR3 loop spans 12 amino acids. Germline V gene sequence: CDR1 SQVTM, CDR2 ANQGSEA. DNA of the CDR3: TGCAGCGTTGTGGGGTCGACCTACGAGCAGTACTTC. It is translated as CSVVGSTYEQYF.

The table lists this clonotype with many counts. The chain recombines TRBV5-1 with TRBJ2-2; TRBD2 is a possible D gene (5 bases). Trimming shortened V by 2 bases and J by 6 bases, and 8 bases separated the two germline ends. Germline V gene data show CDR1 as SGHRS and CDR2 as YFSETQ. This CDR3 is 13 amino acids long. CDR3 nucleotide sequence: TGCGCCAGCAGCTTCGTACTAGCCGGGGAGCTGTTTTTT. This encodes CASSFVLAGELFF.

This clonotype was counted many times. The chain joins TRBV7-9 to TRBJ2-7; D gene uncertain. V lost 3 bases and J lost 0, with 6 bases in between. CDR1 and CDR2 (germline): SEHNR, FQNEAQ (reference sequence). This CDR3 is built from 13 residues. DNA for the CDR3: TGTGCCAGCAGCTTTTTGGACTCCTACGAGCAGTACTTC. Protein product: CASSFLDSYEQYF.

V and J are TRBV10-3 and TRBJ2-1, with D possibly matching TRBD2 (6 bases). The CDR3 totals 14 residues. The germline CDR1 and CDR2 sequences are ENHRY and SYGVKD. The ends were cut back, 5 bases at V and 6 bases at J, with 14 bases in the middle. CDR3: CAISLASAANEQFF. CDR3 DNA sequence: TGTGCCATCAGTCTGGCTAGCGCGGCCAATGAGCAGTTCTTC.

Only a few counts were recorded for this clonotype. This rearrangement joins TRBV3-1 to TRBJ2-1, with TRBD2 identical over 12 bases. There are 18 residues in the CDR3. Germline CDR1 is LGHDT and CDR2 is YNNKEL (reference sequence). V shed 11 bases and J 6 bases; nucleotides not matched to a gene: 20. The CDR3: CASSQDPRLAGVGNEQFF. In DNA, the CDR3 is TGTGCCTCCTCCCAAGATCCGAGACTAGCGGGAGTTGGCAATGAGCAGTTCTTC.

Ten or more counts support this clonotype. This chain uses TRBV27 with TRBJ2-7; 7 nucleotides agree with TRBD1. J was trimmed by 1 base and V by 2 bases; bases with no gene match: 2. CDR1 is MNHEY, CDR2 SMNVEV, per germline (reference sequence). The CDR3 has 14 amino acids. The CDR3 reads CASSLDRVSYEQYF. The CDR3 nucleotides read TGTGCCAGCAGTTTAGACAGGGTGTCCTACGAGCAGTACTTC.

The rearrangement joins TRBV4-2 to TRBJ2-3; D is uncertain. The germline gives CDR1 LGHNA, CDR2 YNFKEQ. V was cut by 4 bases and J by 0 bases, with 8 bases left in between. The CDR3 sequence is 14 residues long. CDR3 in DNA: TGTGCCAGCAGCCCCACCAGTAGCACAGATACGCAGTATTTT. This encodes CASSPTSSTDTQYF.

This clonotype was counted at least ten times. The chain uses TRBV7-6 and TRBJ2-2, with no clear D. The V end lost 1 base, the J end lost 5 bases, and 8 bases lay between the germline ends. This CDR3 region has 14 residues. Germline assignment: CDR1 SGHVS and CDR2 FNYEAQ. The CDR3 DNA follows: TGTGCCAGCAGCTTAGTTAGCCGAACCGGGGAGCTGTTTTTT. This translates into CASSLVSRTGELFF.

This clonotype has at least ten counts. The V and J genes are TRBV12-3 or TRBV12-4 and TRBJ1-1; D possibly corresponds to TRBD1 (5 bases). Trimming took off 6 bases at V and 5 bases at J, with 13 bases between the two ends. The CDR3 covers 13 residues. As DNA, the CDR3 is TGTGCCAGCAGCGTGGGTTGGGGGACTGAAGCTTTCTTT. Protein: CASSVGWGTEAFF.

Many counts were recorded for this clonotype. The chain couples TRBV4-2 to TRBJ1-5; 7 bases align to TRBD1. This CDR3 is 15 amino acids long. The V and J ends lost 2 bases and 3 bases, in that order; junction bases with no gene match: 4. CDR1 and CDR2 (germline): LGHNA, YNFKEQ. CDR3 region: CASSQKQGTNQPQHF. In nucleotides, the CDR3 is TGTGCCAGCAGCCAAAAACAGGGGACCAATCAGCCCCAGCATTTT.

The table lists this clonotype with many counts. The genes are TRBV20-1 and TRBJ2-3, with D perhaps matching TRBD1 or TRBD2 (5 bases each). The ends were cut back, 0 bases at V and 4 bases at J, with 20 bases in the middle. The CDR3 extends over 17 amino acids. Germline CDR1 and CDR2: DFQATT and SNEGSKA (reference sequence). The CDR3 spells CSARDPGTGTIPDTQYF. CDR3 bases: TGCAGTGCTAGAGACCCCGGGACGGGCACCATTCCAGATACGCAGTATTTT.